This T cell receptor beta chain was sequenced in a study of cytomegalovirus exposure and HLA in healthy donors. Study-level background: HLA-typed donors were the source of about 85 million unique TCRs, which an early data release held. Study-level findings and limits: In a later analysis, at a false discovery rate of 0.05, about 16,000 TCR beta sequences matched HLA alleles. Cytomegalovirus association was assigned to approximately 160 TCR beta chains.

Trimming took 2 bases from V and 8 from J, leaving 6 bases between them. The CDR3 loop spans 11 amino acids. Germline V CDR1 and CDR2: KGHSH, LQKENI. Both 60 Vbeta primers and 13 Jbeta primers went into the PCR. Original processing notes: Among the unique TCR beta chains that a later analysis counted, about 81 million in all, 9.5 million to 11 million were shared. The assay was immunoSEQ multiplex PCR, and TCRdb's table has in-frame clones only and misses some. V, J and clone size are those of that table, while D and trimming were read from the DNA. The sample has approximately 170,000 clones, 85% seen once. Details on this clone: Its specificity is not known.

The V gene is TRBV18, the J gene TRBJ1-1; D unclear. The sequence came from a boy younger than 10 in good health and CMV-seronegative. The sequenced material came from PBMCs. The CDR3, as DNA: TGTGCCAGCTCACCAGGGGAGGAAGCTTTCTTT. It is translated as CASSPGEEAFF. Complete variable domain (other parts from reference TRBV18 and TRBJ1-1): NAGVMQNPRHLVRRRGQEARLRCSPMKGHSHVYWYRQLPEEGLKFMVYLQKENIIDESGMPKERFSAEFPKEGPSILRIQQVVRGDSAAYFCASSPGEEAFFGQGTRLTVV.